The present entry profiles one T cell receptor beta chain with its context. Sample treatment: oral pan-JAK inhibitor, 5-10 mg twice daily. Sequencing templates came from extracted RNA that was reverse transcribed into cDNA. Data came from immunoSEQ multiplex PCR; TCRdb stores just in-frame clones and leaves some out. The repertoire has about 190,000 clones, 55% to 70% of them found once; the top ten carry less than 0.8%. These data are taken from a study of CD8+ T cells in alopecia areata. The germline gives CDR1 SQVTM, CDR2 ANQGSEA. The CDR3 has 16 amino acids. V lost 0 bases to trimming and J lost 6 bases; unmatched junction nucleotides: 11.

Source: CD4+ T cells sorted from blood, taken at week 4, from a patient treated with tofacitinib. The source is a human donor with alopecia areata. The gene calls are TRBV29-1 and TRBJ2-4; the match to TRBD2 covers 7 bases. The CDR3 here is CSVEDSGTSVGNIQYF. DNA of the CDR3: TGCAGCGTTGAAGATAGTGGAACTAGCGTTGGAAACATTCAGTACTTC.